Listed below are T cell receptor beta chains from one sample, sequenced in a study of shared clonotypes between healthy human individuals. The protocol was immunoSEQ multiplex PCR, while the TCRdb copy is restricted to in-frame clones and leaves out a portion. The sample includes over 2,000,000 clones, just under 95% of them seen just once. The sample consisted of naive CD8+ T cells from PBMCs. Source of these receptors: a young man in good health. Some clones in this sample may be carry-over from other donors' samples. The CDR3 runs from the conserved cysteine through the conserved F or W. D genes are given only for firm matches. Clone size is given for some rows only: seen once, a few or many times, or a class if the clone is expanded.

V	D	J	size	CDR3	DNA
TRBV2	.	TRBJ2-2	few	CASSDLQDTGELFF	TGTGCCAGCAGTGATCTCCAGGACACCGGGGAGCTGTTTTTT
TRBV28	TRBD2	TRBJ2-7	.	CASSPLAASYEQYF	TGTGCCAGCAGCCCCCTAGCGGCCTCCTACGAGCAGTACTTC
TRBV29-1	TRBD1	TRBJ2-2	.	CSARQGNTGELFF	TGCAGCGCTCGACAGGGGAACACCGGGGAGCTGTTTTTT
TRBV28	.	TRBJ1-5	.	CASSLRGAWQPQHF	TGTGCCAGCAGTTTACGGGGGGCTTGGCAGCCCCAGCATTTT
TRBV27	TRBD2	TRBJ2-1	once	CASSLYRERGLYNEQFF	TGTGCCAGCAGTTTATATCGGGAGCGGGGACTCTACAATGAGCAGTTCTTC
TRBV13	TRBD2	TRBJ2-3	.	CASSFWGASGVTDTQYF	TGTGCCAGCAGCTTTTGGGGTGCTAGCGGGGTAACAGATACGCAGTATTTT
TRBV5-1	.	TRBJ1-1	.	CASSLGGEAEAFF	TGCGCCAGCAGCTTAGGGGGGGAGGCTGAAGCTTTCTTT
TRBV14	.	TRBJ1-6	.	CASGLTLNSPLHF	TGTGCCAGCGGACTTACCCTTAATTCACCCCTCCACTTT
TRBV5-6	TRBD1	TRBJ2-7	.	CASSRQGKGEQYF	TGTGCCAGCAGCCGACAGGGAAAAGGCGAGCAGTACTTC
TRBV18	.	TRBJ2-4	.	CASSPPAGGNVNIQYF	TGTGCCAGCTCACCTCCGGCAGGGGGGAATGTGAACATTCAGTACTTC
TRBV27	.	TRBJ2-7	.	CASSLFFRRGALYEQYF	TGTGCCAGCAGTTTATTTTTTCGGCGTGGGGCCCTCTACGAGCAGTACTTC
TRBV21-1	.	TRBJ1-2	.	CARDRGLHGYTF	TGTGCCAGAGACAGGGGGCTGCATGGCTACACCTTC
TRBV6-6	.	TRBJ2-5	.	CASRESRAWETQYF	TGTGCCAGCAGGGAATCGAGGGCTTGGGAGACCCAGTACTTC
TRBV2	.	TRBJ1-3	few	CASSELGSSGNTIYF	TGTGCCAGCAGTGAATTAGGAAGCTCTGGAAACACCATATATTTT
TRBV6-5	.	TRBJ1-2	.	CASSPGGEWSYGYTF	TGTGCCAGCTCACCAGGCGGGGAATGGAGCTATGGCTACACCTTC
TRBV14	.	TRBJ2-1	.	CASSQDLGNEQFF	TGTGCCAGCAGCCAAGATCTCGGTAATGAGCAGTTCTTC
TRBV7-9	TRBD2	TRBJ2-1	once	CASSLGTSAYNEQFF	TGTGCCAGCAGCTTAGGGACTAGCGCCTACAATGAGCAGTTCTTC
TRBV12-5	TRBD2	TRBJ2-1	.	CASGGSSGSNYNEQFF	TGTGCTAGTGGTGGCTCTAGCGGGAGTAATTACAATGAGCAGTTCTTC
TRBV6-6	.	TRBJ2-2	.	CASSGEGQTLDTELFF	TGTGCCAGCAGTGGCGAAGGACAGACTTTAGATACGGAGCTGTTTTTT
TRBV7-9	.	TRBJ2-1	.	CASSFVLGVDEQFF	TGTGCCAGCAGCTTTGTGCTTGGGGTCGATGAGCAGTTCTTC
TRBV4-1	.	TRBJ2-7	once	CASSSTGWGSAYEQYF	TGCGCCAGCAGCTCGACCGGTTGGGGGTCAGCCTACGAGCAGTACTTC
TRBV28	.	TRBJ1-1	.	CASSLILNTEAFF	TGTGCCAGCAGTTTAATCCTCAACACTGAAGCTTTCTTT
TRBV13	.	TRBJ1-1	.	CASSFGSGPNMEAFF	TGTGCCAGCAGCTTCGGGTCGGGTCCAAACATGGAAGCTTTCTTT
TRBV6-5	.	TRBJ2-5	.	CASSYSFSRQETQYF	TGTGCCAGCAGTTACTCCTTTTCCAGGCAAGAGACCCAGTACTTC
TRBV10-3	TRBD2	TRBJ2-4	once	CAISPGGAKNIQYF	TGTGCCATCAGCCCGGGGGGGGCCAAAAACATTCAGTACTTC
TRBV27	.	TRBJ2-2	.	CASSYRDTGELFF	TGTGCCAGCAGTTATAGGGACACCGGGGAGCTGTTTTTT
TRBV19	.	TRBJ1-5	once	CASSTPPDYGPQHF	TGTGCCAGTAGTACCCCCCCCGACTACGGGCCCCAGCATTTT
TRBV7-3	TRBD2	TRBJ2-3	once	CASSSTSGRGDTQYF	TGTGCCAGCAGCTCGACTAGCGGACGAGGAGATACGCAGTATTTT
TRBV27	.	TRBJ2-7	.	CASSLIGDEQYF	TGTGCCAGCAGTTTAATAGGCGACGAGCAGTACTTC
TRBV27	TRBD1	TRBJ1-5	.	CASSLRDRGQPQHF	TGTGCCAGCAGTTTAAGGGACAGGGGCCAGCCCCAGCATTTT
TRBV29-1	.	TRBJ1-3	.	CSVGGPNTIYF	TGCAGCGTTGGAGGTCCCAACACCATATATTTT
TRBV7-8	TRBD1	TRBJ2-2	.	CASSWTGGNTGELFF	TGTGCCAGCAGCTGGACAGGGGGGAACACCGGGGAGCTGTTTTTT
TRBV9	.	TRBJ1-4	.	CASCPEGTLSPDEKLFF	TGTGCCAGCTGCCCTGAGGGGACCCTCAGTCCAGATGAAAAACTGTTTTTT
TRBV7-2	.	TRBJ1-3	.	CASTPRGGPSGNTIYF	TGTGCCAGCACTCCTAGGGGGGGGCCCTCTGGAAACACCATATATTTT
TRBV27	.	TRBJ1-1	few	CASSYLTGEAFF	TGTGCCAGCAGTTACCTGACAGGTGAAGCTTTCTTT
TRBV27	TRBD2	TRBJ2-2	.	CASSLRASGIVTGELFF	TGTGCCAGCAGTTTACGGGCTAGCGGGATCGTCACCGGGGAGCTGTTTTTT
TRBV29-1	TRBD2	TRBJ2-7	.	CSAQGGLAGDYEQYF	TGCAGCGCCCAAGGGGGGCTAGCGGGAGACTACGAGCAGTACTTC
TRBV5-1	TRBD1	TRBJ2-2	.	CASSYSGGLRTGELFF	TGCGCCAGCAGCTACTCAGGGGGTCTCAGGACCGGGGAGCTGTTTTTT
TRBV5-1	TRBD2	TRBJ2-1	.	CASSLLARSSYNEQFF	TGCGCCAGCAGCTTACTAGCGAGAAGCTCCTACAATGAGCAGTTCTTC
TRBV9	.	TRBJ2-4	.	CASSLGGGVAKNIQYF	TGTGCCAGCAGCCTGGGTGGGGGAGTAGCCAAAAACATTCAGTACTTC
TRBV4-3	.	TRBJ2-1	.	CASSQVLALTFYNEQFF	TGCGCCAGCAGCCAAGTCCTAGCCCTAACCTTCTACAATGAGCAGTTCTTC
TRBV10-3	.	TRBJ2-7	.	CAISPDGPYEQYF	TGTGCCATCAGTCCGGACGGTCCCTACGAGCAGTACTTC
TRBV7-9	.	TRBJ1-1	.	CASSLRPIEAFF	TGTGCCAGCAGCTTACGGCCGATTGAAGCTTTCTTT
TRBV4-1	.	TRBJ1-1	few	CASSQEWQGNTEAFF	TGCGCCAGCAGCCAAGAATGGCAGGGGAACACTGAAGCTTTCTTT
TRBV28	.	TRBJ2-5	.	CASSFDPTRGGDQETQYF	TGTGCCAGCAGTTTTGACCCCACTAGGGGTGGGGACCAAGAGACCCAGTACTTC